This TCR beta chain was identified in a study of early T cells in non-severe SARS-CoV-2 infection. Study summary: The authors sequenced bulk RNA from unsorted whole blood, leaving chains unpaired. Overall study results and limits: In VDJdb matching, anti-spike CD8 responses were favored while private and CD4 specificities went missing.

Trimming took off 3 bases at V and 1 base at J, with 11 bases between the two ends. The germline V gene has CDR1 SGHRS and CDR2 YFSETQ. This CDR3 has 15 residues. Individual cDNA molecules received unique molecular identifiers during library preparation. TCRdb reanalysed the 5' RACE reads using MiXCR and keeps one entry per CDR3 protein. This table holds 49,000 or so distinct CDR3 sequences, roughly 6% found once. The table lists this clonotype with many counts. Its specificity is unknown. The chain couples TRBV5-1 to TRBJ1-3; a weak D match, TRBD1 (5 bases). The sequencing here drew on whole blood, taken at baseline. The TCR originated in an adult who was a healthcare worker with PCR-confirmed SARS-CoV-2 infection or an uninfected control (not recorded which). CDR3 region: CASSWAQGSGNTIYF. The DNA for the CDR3 is TGCGCCAGCAGCTGGGCCCAGGGTTCTGGAAACACCATATATTTT.